Below are 6 T cell receptor beta chains sequenced from a single sample in a study of T cells in Graves' hyperthyroidism and ophthalmopathy. RNA transcripts provided the source from which TCR beta CDR3 regions were amplified. Using the HTBI primer set, a first-round RT-PCR was run on the TCR CDR3. TCRdb reprocessed the multiplex PCR reads via MiXCR and lists one record per CDR3 protein. In the table there are 450,000 to 700,000 distinct CDR3 sequences, about 45% of which are singletons. The sequencing input was peripheral blood or thyroid tissue (not recorded which). These receptor sequences come from a woman aged 18-35 years with Graves' hyperthyroidism.

The V and J genes are TRBV9 and TRBJ1-6; perhaps TRBD1 as D (6 bases). V lost 0 bases to trimming and J lost 9 bases, with 13 bases between them. Germline V gives CDR1 SGDLS, CDR2 YYNGEE. This CDR3 spans 15 amino acids. The CDR3 region has the DNA TGTGCCAGCAGCGTAGGGGGGGCAGGGGTTTCACCCCTCCACTTT. It specifies CASSVGGAGVSPLHF.

The V and J genes are TRBV10-3 and TRBJ2-7; 11 bases map to TRBD2. Germline V gives CDR1 ENHRY, CDR2 SYGVKD. Trimming at V came to 6 bases and at J to 2 bases, leaving 15 bases not matched to a gene. This CDR3 region has 18 residues. The CDR3 DNA sequence: TGTGCCATCAGGGCAGGGGGGCAGACTAGCGGGGTCCCCTACGAGCAGTACTTC. Amino acids: CAIRAGGQTSGVPYEQYF.

This sequence joins TRBV4-2 and TRBJ1-5; perhaps TRBD1 as D (5 bases). CDR1 is LGHNA, CDR2 YNFKEQ, per germline. This CDR3 spans 15 amino acids. Trimming pared 5 bases from V and 14 bases from J, leaving 25 bases between. The chain's CDR3 is CASSARYGGESYEHF. The DNA of the CDR3 is TGTGCCAGCAGCGCAAGATACGGGGGAGAGTCCTACGAGCATTTT.

This clonotype was detected ten times or more. The chain combines TRBV20-1 with TRBJ2-5; D gene uncertain. Trimming removed 4 bases at V and 2 bases at J, with 14 bases between. Germline values: CDR1 DFQATT, CDR2 SNEGSKA (reference sequence). This CDR3 has 14 amino acids. The chain's CDR3 is CSATPTNGQETQYF. The CDR3 nucleotides read TGCAGTGCTACCCCAACTAACGGACAAGAGACCCAGTACTTC.

Many counts were recorded for this clonotype. The rearrangement uses TRBV5-8 and TRBJ2-5; D ambiguous. The V end was cut by 3 bases, the J end by 5 bases, with 17 bases between. This CDR3 spans 15 amino acids. CDR1 and CDR2 from the germline V gene are SGHTS and YDEGEE. The CDR3, as DNA: TGTGCCAGCAGCTCGGACGGCCGAGTAGGGGAGACCCAGTACTTC. This codes for CASSSDGRVGETQYF. Variable domain in full (rest from reference TRBV5-8 and TRBJ2-5): EAGVTQSPTHLIKTRGQQATLRCSPISGHTSVYWYQQALGLGLQFLLWYDEGEERNRGNFPPRFSGRQFPNYSSELNVNALELEDSALYLCASSSDGRVGETQYFGPGTRLLVL.

V gene TRBV20-1 combines with J gene TRBJ2-7; 14 bases line up with TRBD2. The germline gives CDR1 DFQATT, CDR2 SNEGSKA (reference sequence). The trim removed 5 bases at V and 2 bases at J, leaving 5 bases unmatched. The CDR3 sequence is 15 residues long. The CDR3 region is CSAGTSGSSPYEQYF. Here the CDR3 DNA reads TGCAGTGCTGGGACTAGCGGGAGTAGCCCCTACGAGCAGTACTTC.